The source of this T cell receptor (beta chain) is a study of T-cell reconstitution after alpha-beta-depleted transplantation in children. With 3 bases removed from V and 4 bases from J, the gap between germline ends came to 18 bases. Germline CDR1 and CDR2: LNHDA and SQIVND (reference sequence). This CDR3 is 16 amino acids long. A library of TCRbeta sequences, prepared with unique molecular identifiers, was generated. TCRdb itself ran the PCR reads through MiXCR, one entry per CDR3 protein. The sample records around 490,000 distinct CDR3 sequences, 9.5% to 12% being singletons. This clonotype turned up a few times. Its specificity is not known. Overall study findings and caveats: It was surviving recipient T cells and thymic progenitors that gave some patients high TCRbeta diversity at day 60. Several hundred graft clones that had expanded were reportedly the source of alpha-beta T cells about two months after transplant. At the one-year point after transplant, T-cell counts and TCRbeta diversity were found to come mostly from T cells that had been newly produced.

The rearrangement uses TRBV19 and TRBJ1-1; D not resolved. This receptor was taken from a female patient between 2 and 15 years old who had a stem cell transplant for aplastic anemia, so the T cells may come from the graft donor. The sequences come from PBMCs, mostly from graft donor cells, collected 180 days after TCRalphabeta/CD19-depleted stem cell transplant. CDR3 nucleotide sequence: TGTGCCAGTAGTATTTTAATTTTAGGAGGGATCACTGAAGCTTTCTTT. Translating gives CASSILILGGITEAFF.